This paragraph reports one T cell receptor beta chain. Trimming took 4 bases from V and 4 from J, leaving 14 bases between them. The CDR3 is 15 amino acids. Germline values: CDR1 MDHEN, CDR2 SYDVKM. TCR beta chains were sequenced at survey level with immunoSEQ. The protocol was immunoSEQ multiplex PCR, while the TCRdb copy is restricted to in-frame clones and leaves out a portion. The table records nearly 70,000 clones, approximately 92% of them present only once. Sequencing used PBMCs. This TCR was recovered from a man aged 40-50 years with rheumatoid arthritis. The chain couples TRBV28 to TRBJ1-3; TRBD1 is a possible D gene (6 bases). CDR3 DNA sequence: TGTGCCAGCAGTTGGACTGGGGGCCGGGGAAACACCATATATTTT. Protein: CASSWTGGRGNTIYF.